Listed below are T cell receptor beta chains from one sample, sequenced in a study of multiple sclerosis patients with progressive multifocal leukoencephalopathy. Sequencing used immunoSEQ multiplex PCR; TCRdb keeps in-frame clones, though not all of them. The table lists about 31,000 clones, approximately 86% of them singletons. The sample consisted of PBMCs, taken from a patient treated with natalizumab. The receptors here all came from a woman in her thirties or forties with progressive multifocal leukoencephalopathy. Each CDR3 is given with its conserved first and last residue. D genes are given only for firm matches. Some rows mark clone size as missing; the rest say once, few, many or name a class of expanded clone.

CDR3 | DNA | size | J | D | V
CASSLPGLAGIPKKQYF | TGTGCCAGCAGTTTGCCGGGACTAGCGGGCATCCCAAAGAAGCAGTACTTC | NA | TRBJ2-7 | TRBD2 | TRBV28
CASRQGAGYSYEQYF | TGTGCCAGCAGACAGGGCGCGGGGTATTCCTACGAGCAGTACTTC | NA | TRBJ2-7 | NA | TRBV6-5
CASMDRDASQETQYF | TGCGCCAGCATGGACCGGGACGCCTCCCAAGAGACCCAGTACTTC | few | TRBJ2-5 | NA | TRBV10-2
CAGIQGLNTEAFF | TGTGCCGGAATTCAGGGGTTGAACACTGAAGCTTTCTTT | NA | TRBJ1-1 | NA | TRBV2
CASSLAGAQYF | TGTGCCAGCAGTTTAGCGGGAGCGCAGTATTTT | NA | TRBJ2-3 | TRBD2 | TRBV28
CASIRTGVGADTQYF | TGTGCCAGCATCCGGACAGGGGTCGGCGCAGATACGCAGTATTTT | NA | TRBJ2-3 | TRBD1 | TRBV6-4
CASSLTRGWTEAFF | TGTGCCAGCAGCTTAACGAGGGGCTGGACTGAAGCTTTCTTT | NA | TRBJ1-1 | NA | TRBV7-2
CAWSSMSGTLFYEQYF | TGTGCCTGGAGTTCCATGTCCGGGACACTATTCTACGAGCAGTACTTC | NA | TRBJ2-7 | NA | TRBV30
CASSTGTGGTEAFF | TGTGCCAGCTCAACCGGGACAGGGGGCACTGAAGCTTTCTTT | NA | TRBJ1-1 | TRBD1 | TRBV18
CASSYLRGTEAFF | TGTGCCAGCAGTTACCTAAGGGGGACTGAAGCTTTCTTT | NA | TRBJ1-1 | NA | TRBV6-5
CASSGERYGYTF | TGTGCCAGCAGCGGTGAGAGGTATGGCTACACCTTC | NA | TRBJ1-2 | NA | TRBV9
CAISDGPRGEAFF | TGTGCCATCAGTGACGGTCCCCGGGGTGAAGCTTTCTTT | NA | TRBJ1-1 | NA | TRBV10-3
CASSLFLGSSGNTIYF | TGTGCCAGCAGCTTATTTTTGGGGAGCTCTGGAAACACCATATATTTT | few | TRBJ1-3 | NA | TRBV7-9
CASSLGLGPGEQYF | TGTGCCAGCAGCTTGGGTCTAGGCCCAGGCGAGCAGTACTTC | NA | TRBJ2-7 | NA | TRBV11-3
CSARGVETQYF | TGCAGTGCTAGGGGGGTGGAGACCCAGTACTTC | NA | TRBJ2-5 | NA | TRBV20-1
CASSVSGYTGELFF | TGTGCCAGCAGCGTTAGCGGATACACCGGGGAGCTGTTTTTT | NA | TRBJ2-2 | NA | TRBV7-2
CASSKGALPYEQYF | TGTGCCAGCAGCAAAGGCGCGTTACCCTACGAGCAGTACTTC | NA | TRBJ2-7 | NA | TRBV5-6
CASSTPQGLTDTQYF | TGTGCCAGCAGCACCCCCCAGGGCCTCACAGATACGCAGTATTTT | NA | TRBJ2-3 | NA | TRBV7-2
CATSILRGYNEQFF | TGTGCCACCAGCATCCTACGGGGATACAATGAGCAGTTCTTC | once | TRBJ2-1 | NA | TRBV15
CASRREIGELFF | TGCGCCAGCAGACGGGAGATCGGGGAGCTGTTTTTT | NA | TRBJ2-2 | NA | TRBV5-1
CASTQTRDRDAYGYTF | TGTGCCAGTACTCAAACCCGGGACAGGGACGCCTATGGCTACACCTTC | NA | TRBJ1-2 | TRBD1 | TRBV19
CASSLGGRGADTQYF | TGCGCCAGCAGCTTGGGAGGACGGGGTGCTGATACGCAGTATTTT | NA | TRBJ2-3 | NA | TRBV5-1
CASGGSLGGYTF | TGTGCCAGTGGGGGCAGCCTAGGAGGCTACACCTTC | NA | TRBJ1-2 | NA | TRBV19
CASSLTGELYEQYF | TGTGCCAGCAGCTTGACCGGCGAGTTGTACGAGCAGTACTTC | NA | TRBJ2-7 | NA | TRBV11-2
CASSSRTSGLYNEQFF | TGTGCCAGCAGCTCCCGGACTAGCGGGCTTTACAATGAGCAGTTCTTC | NA | TRBJ2-1 | TRBD2 | TRBV11-1
CASSLSPSSGRVEQYF | TGTGCCAGCAGTCTTTCCCCCTCTAGCGGGAGGGTCGAGCAGTACTTC | NA | TRBJ2-7 | TRBD2 | TRBV6-6
CASTPGGTQGNTIYF | TGTGCCAGTACCCCCGGAGGGACCCAGGGAAACACCATATATTTT | few | TRBJ1-3 | NA | TRBV19